A selection of T cell receptor beta chains follows, all from one sample in a study of neoadjuvant anti-PD-1 for oral cavity cancer. Only in-frame clones appear in the TCRdb table, and some are missing; sequencing was by immunoSEQ multiplex PCR. The sample yields about 14,000 clones, about three quarters seen once. The source was PBMCs, collected after nivolumab (anti-PD-1) treatment. The receptors derive from a person between 40 and 80 years old with oral cavity squamous cell carcinoma. The CDR3 runs from the conserved cysteine through the conserved F or W. D genes are given only for firm matches. Size is stated for part of the rows, as once, few or many counts, or as a class when the clone is expanded.

TRBJ2-7 NA NA TRBV7-9 TGTGCCAGCGGTCGGCAATACGAGCAGTACTTC CASGRQYEQYF
TRBJ2-1 once TRBD2 TRBV29-1 TGCAGCGTTAGGCCCACTAGCGGAAATGAGCAGTTCTTC CSVRPTSGNEQFF
TRBJ2-7 NA NA TRBV28 TGTGCCAGCAGTTTTACCGGGGGCCCCGAGCAGTACTTC CASSFTGGPEQYF
TRBJ1-5 NA NA TRBV9 TGTGCCAGCAGCGTAGATATCCGGAGCAATCAGCCCCAGCATTTT CASSVDIRSNQPQHF
TRBJ2-1 NA NA TRBV6-4 TGTGCCAGCAGCCCCGAGTCCGGGGGTTCCTACAATGAGCAGTTCTTC CASSPESGGSYNEQFF
TRBJ1-2 NA NA TRBV6-1 TGTGCCAGCAGTGAATCAGGGCTCTATGGCTACACCTTC CASSESGLYGYTF
TRBJ2-2 NA NA TRBV14 TGTGCCAGCAGCTTCGGGGGTTCAAACACCGGGGAGCTGTTTTTT CASSFGGSNTGELFF
TRBJ1-2 NA NA TRBV5-5 TGTGCCAGCAGCTTGTCGGGCAGCGCCTACACCTTC CASSLSGSAYTF
TRBJ2-3 NA TRBD2 TRBV5-5 TGTGCCAGCAGTATCGGGACTAGCGGGAGTAGAGATACGCAGTATTTT CASSIGTSGSRDTQYF
TRBJ2-5 NA TRBD2 TRBV30 TGTGCCTGGGGCGGGGCACCGGGACTAGCGGGAGAGACCCAGTACTTC CAWGGAPGLAGETQYF
TRBJ2-1 few NA TRBV19 TGTGCCACCCTCCCCGGGGCAGGCCAAAGCTCCTACAATGAGCAGTTCTTC CATLPGAGQSSYNEQFF
TRBJ2-7 NA NA TRBV7-2 TGTGCCAGCAGCCCCTTTTTTGAGCGGCCCTACGAGCAGTACTTC CASSPFFERPYEQYF
TRBJ2-5 NA TRBD1 TRBV27 TGTGCCAGCAGTTTCGGACAGGGTGAGGAGACCCAGTACTTC CASSFGQGEETQYF
TRBJ2-2 NA NA TRBV10-3 TGTGCCATCAGTGAGGGCGGGGAGCTGTTTTTT CAISEGGELFF
TRBJ2-7 NA NA TRBV7-9 TGTGCCAGCAGCTTAGGCGCCACCCAGCAGTACTTC CASSLGATQQYF
TRBJ2-5 NA NA TRBV2 TGTGCCAGCAGAAGTTCCGGGACCCAAGAGACCCAGTACTTC CASRSSGTQETQYF
TRBJ1-4 NA NA TRBV15 TGTGCCACCAGCGACCGCGGGACTGAAAAACTGTTTTTT CATSDRGTEKLFF
TRBJ1-3 NA TRBD1 TRBV6-5 TGTGCCAGCAGCCAACAGGGGACTGGAAACACCATATATTTT CASSQQGTGNTIYF
TRBJ1-2 NA TRBD1 TRBV28 TGTGCCAGCAGCTCCACAGGGGCCTGGGGAGGCTACACCTTC CASSSTGAWGGYTF
TRBJ2-1 NA NA TRBV6-5 TGTGCCAGCAGCAGAGCAGGGGAGCAGTTCTTC CASSRAGEQFF
TRBJ2-5 NA NA TRBV19 TGTGCCAGTAGTACAGTCCTAGGCCAAGAGACCCAGTACTTC CASSTVLGQETQYF
TRBJ2-5 NA TRBD2 TRBV15 TGTGCCACCAGCAGAGATCAGGGACTAGCGGTCCAAGAGACCCAGTACTTC CATSRDQGLAVQETQYF
TRBJ2-2 NA NA TRBV7-6 TGTGCCAGCAGTTCGACAGTCAACACCGGGGAGCTGTTTTTT CASSSTVNTGELFF
TRBJ1-2 NA TRBD1 TRBV29-1 TGCAGCGTTGATGAGGGGGCTGGTGTCTATGGCTACACCTTC CSVDEGAGVYGYTF
TRBJ2-1 NA NA TRBV7-9 TGTGCCAGCAGCTTAGCAGGACAAATCTTC CASSLAGQIF